Below are 18 T cell receptor beta chains sequenced from a single sample in a study of cytomegalovirus exposure and HLA in healthy donors (dated by TCRdb to 2017 to 2019). The library relied on the immunoSEQ multiplex PCR assay. TCRdb took over this immuneACCESS table, retaining in-frame rearrangements with V and J assigned. Such tables are incomplete; in checked studies, under half of the missing clones stem from an unresolved V gene, and the remainder is unexplained. Here the sample has over 250,000 clones; about nine tenths occur a single time. Over 1% of the sample lies in the top ten. Sequencing used PBMCs. All receptors come from a woman aged 30 to 39 in good health and CMV-seropositive.

V usage is TRBV9 and J usage is TRBJ2-7; D unresolved. V lost 0 bases to trimming and J lost 0 bases, with 10 bases between them. The CDR3 loop spans 15 amino acids. Per the germline V gene, CDR1 is SGDLS and CDR2 is YYNGEE. CDR3 nucleotide sequence: TGTGCCAGCAGCGTAGACGCCAGCAGCTCCTACGAGCAGTACTTC. It yields the protein CASSVDASSSYEQYF.

This rearrangement joins TRBV5-1 to TRBJ1-6, with 9 nucleotides matching TRBD1. The CDR3 spans 16 residues. The V gene end was trimmed by 1 base and the J gene end by 4 bases; junction bases not matched to a gene: 3. Germline V gene lookup returns CDR1 SGHRS and CDR2 YFSETQ. The CDR3 here is CASSLTGGRYNSPLHF. The CDR3 DNA sequence: TGCGCCAGCAGCTTGACAGGGGGCAGGTATAATTCACCCCTCCACTTT.

For this clone: Different DNA sequences within this sample yield the same CDR3. V is TRBV28 and J is TRBJ2-7, with D possibly TRBD2 on 6 matching bases. Trimming left V 2 bases short and J 4 bases short, with 12 bases between. Germline lookup yields CDR1 MDHEN and CDR2 SYDVKM. This CDR3 comprises 14 residues. CDR3 region: CASSLPRGSYEQYF. As DNA, the CDR3 is TGTGCCAGCAGTTTACCACGGGGGAGTTACGAGCAGTACTTC.

The gene calls are TRBV19 and TRBJ2-7; D is undetermined. Trimming left V 6 bases short and J 6 bases short, with 15 bases between. The germline V gene encodes CDR1 LNHDA and CDR2 SQIVND (reference sequence). This CDR3 has 13 amino acids. The CDR3 here is CASRPGQVSEQYF. The CDR3 nucleotides are TGTGCCAGTAGGCCGGGCCAGGTGAGCGAGCAGTACTTC.

The chain carries TRBV30 and TRBJ1-2; D is undetermined. The CDR3 runs 16 residues. From germline, CDR1 is GTSNPN and CDR2 SVGIG (reference sequence). With 3 bases removed from V and 6 bases from J, the gap between germline ends came to 23 bases. CDR3 protein: CAWRRAGGPPTHGYTF. CDR3 in DNA: TGTGCCTGGAGACGCGCCGGCGGGCCGCCGACCCATGGCTACACCTTC.

The V call is TRBV7-6, the J call TRBJ2-1; the D gene is possibly TRBD2 (6 bases). Trimming removed 5 bases from V and 2 bases from J, with 16 bases in between. Germline V gives CDR1 SGHVS, CDR2 FNYEAQ. The CDR3 is 16 amino acids. CDR3 in amino acids: CASSSSGSMTYNEQFF. In DNA, the CDR3 is TGTGCCAGCAGCAGTAGCGGCTCGATGACCTACAATGAGCAGTTCTTC.

This clone came up once. The gene calls are TRBV2 and TRBJ1-5, with TRBD1 matching over 7 bases. Looked up from germline, CDR1 is SNHLY and CDR2 is FYNNEI. Trimming took 4 bases from V and 0 from J; bases not matched to a gene: 0. The CDR3 loop spans 14 amino acids. CDR3: CASSGDSSNQPQHF. DNA for the CDR3: TGTGCCAGCAGTGGGGACAGTAGCAATCAGCCCCAGCATTTT.

The chain uses TRBV27 and TRBJ2-4, with D possibly TRBD1 on 5 matching bases. Germline CDR1 is MNHEY and CDR2 is SMNVEV (reference sequence). The V end was cut by 4 bases, the J end by 6 bases, with 10 bases between. The CDR3 loop spans 13 amino acids. The CDR3 DNA is TGTGCCAGCAGTTCCTCCGACAGAAACATTCAGTACTTC. Translated, it gives CASSSSDRNIQYF.

The chain carries TRBV7-6 and TRBJ1-2; 7 bases agree with TRBD1. Trimming removed 5 bases from V and 0 bases from J; junction bases left unmatched: 12. Germline CDR1 and CDR2: SGHVS and FNYEAQ. The CDR3 extends over 17 amino acids. The DNA for the CDR3 is TGTGCCAGCAGCCCCCGAGACAGGGCAGTAGCTAACTATGGCTACACCTTC. The encoded protein is CASSPRDRAVANYGYTF.

This chain connects TRBV7-2 to TRBJ2-7, with D perhaps TRBD2 (5 bases). V was clipped by 6 bases and J by 6 bases, with 15 bases between them. This CDR3 comprises 13 residues. From germline, CDR1 is SGHTA and CDR2 FQGNSA. CDR3 DNA: TGTGCCAGCAGACCGGGGTCGACTTCCGAGCAGTACTTC. Translating it yields CASRPGSTSEQYF.

The gene calls are TRBV2 and TRBJ2-1; D remains unclear. CDR1 and CDR2 (germline): SNHLY, FYNNEI. The CDR3 loop spans 15 amino acids. V lost 4 bases and J lost 2, with 12 bases in between. CDR3 bases: TGTGCCAGCAGTGCAAAACAAAGAACCTACAATGAGCAGTTCTTC. This translates into CASSAKQRTYNEQFF.

This clone came up a few times. The genes are TRBV28 and TRBJ2-4; maybe TRBD1 (5 bases). Germline CDR1 and CDR2: MDHEN and SYDVKM. The CDR3 contains 15 residues. V was trimmed by 5 bases and J by 1 base, leaving 12 bases between them. CDR3 coding DNA: TGTGCCAGCAGTCCTCCCCACAGGGCCAAAAACATTCAGTACTTC. It translates to CASSPPHRAKNIQYF.

This clone was seen just once. This sequence joins TRBV5-4 and TRBJ2-2; 7 bases match TRBD1. This CDR3 is 16 amino acids long. The V gene end was trimmed by 4 bases and the J gene end by 0 bases; junction bases not matched to a gene: 6. Germline V gene lookup returns CDR1 SGHNT and CDR2 YYREEE (reference sequence). The DNA of the CDR3 is TGTGCCAGCAGCACTCGACAGGGCTCGAACACCGGGGAGCTGTTTTTT. This sequence encodes CASSTRQGSNTGELFF.

The chain has TRBV10-3 and TRBJ2-7; 9 nucleotides line up with TRBD1. Losses at the gene ends were 5 bases for V and 3 bases for J; bases not matched to a gene: 2. Germline-derived CDR1 and CDR2 are ENHRY and SYGVKD. The CDR3 covers 13 residues. Here the CDR3 reads CAISPGQGYEQYF. The CDR3 region has the DNA TGTGCCATCAGTCCGGGACAGGGCTACGAGCAGTACTTC.

V is TRBV15 and J is TRBJ2-7; 7 bases fit TRBD1. Trimming at V came to 0 bases and at J to 2 bases, leaving 4 bases not matched to a gene. CDR1 is LNHNV, CDR2 YYDKDF, per germline (reference sequence). The CDR3 sequence is 15 residues long. The CDR3: CATSRDRQGAYEQYF. CDR3 coding DNA: TGTGCCACCAGCAGAGATAGGCAGGGGGCCTACGAGCAGTACTTC.

This clone appeared a few times. The gene calls are TRBV5-5 and TRBJ1-6; perhaps TRBD1 as D (5 bases). CDR3 length equals 16 residues. The V and J ends lost 2 bases and 9 bases respectively, with 18 bases between them. In germline, CDR1 is SGHKS, CDR2 YYEKEE (reference sequence). The CDR3 DNA reads TGTGCCAGCAGCTTTCCCGGGAAGGGGAAGGGTTCACCCCTCCACTTT. Its translation: CASSFPGKGKGSPLHF.

The rearrangement uses TRBV5-1 and TRBJ1-1; 9 bases are a match to TRBD1. J lost 4 bases, V lost 0 bases, and 4 bases had no gene match. The CDR3 is made up of 15 amino acids. The germline V gene encodes CDR1 SGHRS and CDR2 YFSETQ. The CDR3 reads CASSLGDRAITEAFF. CDR3 DNA sequence: TGCGCCAGCAGCTTGGGGGACAGGGCAATCACTGAAGCTTTCTTT. Full variable domain (remainder filled in from reference TRBV5-1 and TRBJ1-1): KAGVTQTPRYLIKTRGQQVTLSCSPISGHRSVSWYQQTPGQGLQFLFEYFSETQRNKGNFPGRFSGRQFSNSRSEMNVSTLELGDSALYLCASSLGDRAITEAFFGQGTRLTVV.

V and J are TRBV9 and TRBJ1-1, with no clear D. Germline values: CDR1 SGDLS, CDR2 YYNGEE. The CDR3 sequence is 14 residues long. Deletions cut 1 base from V and 3 bases from J, with 10 bases between. The CDR3 nucleotides are TGTGCCAGCAGCGTATCTGCAGCCGACACTGAAGCTTTCTTT. This gives the protein CASSVSAADTEAFF. The full variable domain, its missing parts supplied by reference TRBV9 and TRBJ1-1, is DSGVTQTPKHLITATGQRVTLRCSPRSGDLSVYWYQQSLDQGLQFLIQYYNGEERAKGNILERFSAQQFPDLHSELNLSSLELGDSALYFCASSVSAADTEAFFGQGTRLTVV.